The source of this TCR beta chain is a study of blood T cell repertoires in COVID-19. Turning to the study itself: Spain, Italy and the United States supplied samples that represented acute and convalescent COVID-19. PBMCs, B-cell-depleted T cells, or T cells provided the cDNA or gDNA that made up the material.

This clone was picked up one time. Authors' processing steps: Amplification from reference gene primers served as the basis for estimated nucleated cell counts. Data came from immunoSEQ multiplex PCR; TCRdb stores just in-frame clones and leaves some out. The D gene and trimming were derived from the DNA, and the V and J assignments and clone size from that table. The table lists about 190,000 clones, approximately 87% of them singletons, with over 0.7% in the top ten. CDR1 is SGHKS and CDR2 is YYEKEE in the germline V gene (reference sequence). Deletions cut 5 bases from V and 5 bases from J, with 10 bases between. There are 12 residues in the CDR3.

V gene TRBV5-5 combines with J gene TRBJ2-5; D gene ambiguous. The sequenced sample was peripheral blood. The clonotype originates from a woman aged 18 to 35 who had recovered from COVID-19. CDR3 coding DNA: TGTGCCAGCAGTCCGGTTGGTGAGACCCAGTACTTC. It is translated as CASSPVGETQYF.